The 30 T cell receptor beta chains reported below all come from one sample, sequenced in a study of T cells after yellow fever vaccination. TCRdb reanalysed the 5' RACE reads using MiXCR and keeps one entry per CDR3 protein. The sample records about 260,000 distinct CDR3 sequences, 3.6% being singletons. The specimen was PBMCs, collected 15 days after the yellow fever booster vaccination. These receptors all stem from a man younger than 35 who received the YFV17D yellow fever vaccine.

This clonotype came up many times. The chain uses TRBV6-5 and TRBJ2-5; D perhaps matches TRBD1 (6 bases). This CDR3 has 14 amino acids. Germline V lookup: CDR1 MNHEY, CDR2 SVGAGI. Deletions cut 6 bases from V and 1 base from J, with 12 bases between. The chain's CDR3 is CASSSGDLQETQYF. As DNA, the CDR3 is TGTGCCAGCAGCTCAGGGGACCTCCAAGAGACCCAGTACTTC.

This clonotype occurred many times. This chain links TRBV6-5 with TRBJ1-1; possibly TRBD1 for D (6 bases). The germline V and J ends were trimmed by 2 bases and 8 bases, with 12 bases remaining between them. CDR1 MNHEY and CDR2 SVGAGI come from the germline V gene. This CDR3 spans 13 amino acids. In nucleotides, the CDR3 is TGTGCCAGCAGTTACCGGACAGAACAAGAAGCTTTCTTT. As protein: CASSYRTEQEAFF.

Many counts were recorded for this clonotype. The rearrangement uses TRBV29-1 and TRBJ1-2, with 7 bases identical to TRBD1. Per the germline V gene, CDR1 is SQVTM and CDR2 is ANQGSEA. After removal of 4 bases from V and 4 bases from J, the junction contained 9 bases not matched to a gene. The CDR3 loop spans 14 amino acids. CDR3 amino acids: CSVGFGQAAYGYTF. The CDR3 coding sequence is TGCAGCGTTGGTTTTGGACAGGCAGCCTATGGCTACACCTTC.

The table lists this clonotype with many counts. The chain links TRBV4-1 to TRBJ1-5, with TRBD1 matching 8 bases. The germline V gene has CDR1 MGHRA and CDR2 YSYEKL. Losses at the gene ends were 1 base for V and 6 bases for J; bases not matched to a gene: 5. The CDR3 loop spans 15 amino acids. The CDR3 bases are TGCGCCAGCAGCCAAGGGCAGGGGGCTCGTCAGCCCCAGCATTTT. The encoded protein is CASSQGQGARQPQHF.

This clonotype was seen ten or more times. The rearrangement uses TRBV12-3 or TRBV12-4 and TRBJ1-1; no reliable D call. V was clipped by 4 bases and J by 0 bases, with 15 bases between them. The length of the CDR3 is 16 residues. The CDR3 coding sequence is TGTGCCAGCAGTTCCCCGGCAGCGAAGCTGAACACTGAAGCTTTCTTT. Its protein is CASSSPAAKLNTEAFF.

In its sample, this clonotype was seen many times. The chain uses TRBV4-1 and TRBJ1-6, with unresolved D. V lost 2 bases, J lost 9 bases, and 17 bases lay in between. CDR3 length equals 16 residues. CDR1 and CDR2 from the germline V gene are MGHRA and YSYEKL. CDR3 sequence reads: CASSQFLDPGASPLHF. CDR3 DNA sequence: TGCGCCAGCAGCCAATTTTTGGACCCTGGCGCTTCACCCCTCCACTTT.

This clonotype showed up many times. V and J are TRBV20-1 and TRBJ2-1; 14 bases agree with TRBD2. V shed 5 bases and J 9 bases; nucleotides not matched to a gene: 6. Germline V CDR1 and CDR2: DFQATT, SNEGSKA (reference sequence). The CDR3 runs 14 residues. In DNA form, the CDR3 reads TGCAGTGCTTCCGGGACTAGCGGGGGTACTGAGCAGTTCTTC. Protein: CSASGTSGGTEQFF.

This clonotype showed up many times. V is TRBV6-2 or TRBV6-3 and J is TRBJ2-3; TRBD2 matches at 11 bases. Trimming took 6 bases from V and 5 from J; bases not matched to a gene: 4. CDR1 and CDR2 from the germline V gene are MNHEY and SVGEGT. The CDR3 consists of 14 residues. CDR3 residues: CASRSGTSGDTQYF. In DNA, the CDR3 is TGTGCCAGCAGATCCGGGACTAGCGGAGATACGCAGTATTTT.

This clonotype was counted at least ten times. This chain connects TRBV29-1 to TRBJ1-1; D gene ambiguous. The CDR3 loop spans 14 amino acids. V shed 4 bases and J shed 6 bases, with 18 bases lying between them. Germline V CDR1 and CDR2: SQVTM, ANQGSEA. CDR3 DNA sequence: TGCAGCGTTGGGGGTTTGCGGTTACGTCCTGAAGCTTTCTTT. This sequence encodes CSVGGLRLRPEAFF.

This clonotype showed up many times. The chain couples TRBV6-5 to TRBJ2-2; D uncertain. The V and J ends lost 0 bases and 0 bases respectively, with 5 bases between them. This CDR3 contains 15 residues. Germline V gene lookup returns CDR1 MNHEY and CDR2 SVGAGI. CDR3 in amino acids: CASSYSGANTGELFF. In DNA, the CDR3 is TGTGCCAGCAGTTACTCGGGCGCGAACACCGGGGAGCTGTTTTTT.

This clonotype has ten or more counts. The gene calls are TRBV3-1 and TRBJ2-5; 9 positions match TRBD2. Germline V CDR1 and CDR2: LGHDT, YNNKEL (reference sequence). J lost 5 bases, V lost 4 bases, and 14 bases had no gene match. CDR3 length: 17 residues. The CDR3 loop is CASSRSRLAGRSETQYF. Here the CDR3 DNA reads TGTGCCAGCAGCCGATCCCGTCTAGCGGGGCGCTCGGAGACCCAGTACTTC.

This clonotype was picked up many times. The chain couples TRBV5-4 to TRBJ2-3; D might be TRBD1 or TRBD2, each matching 6 bases. The CDR3 totals 16 residues. The V gene lost 4 bases and the J gene lost 1 base, with 16 bases spanning the gap. CDR1 is SGHNT, CDR2 YYREEE, per germline (reference sequence). CDR3 DNA sequence: TGTGCCAGCAGCGCGCGAGGGGGGAGCGGCACAGATACGCAGTATTTT. It is translated as CASSARGGSGTDTQYF.

This clonotype occurred many times. V and J are TRBV6-5 and TRBJ1-3, with TRBD1 matching 9 bases. Losses at the gene ends were 6 bases for V and 0 bases for J; bases not matched to a gene: 6. The CDR3 contains 16 residues. Germline assignment: CDR1 MNHEY and CDR2 SVGAGI. The CDR3, as DNA: TGTGCCAGCAGCCTAGGACAGGGGAGCTCTGGAAACACCATATATTTT. This gives the protein CASSLGQGSSGNTIYF.

This clonotype was detected many times. The chain is built from TRBV6-5 and TRBJ2-4, with 14 nucleotides matching TRBD2. The CDR3 is 19 amino acids. From germline, CDR1 is MNHEY and CDR2 SVGAGI. Trimming removed 2 bases from V and 0 bases from J; junction bases left unmatched: 6. The CDR3 DNA follows: TGTGCCAGCAGTTACCGAGGACTAGCGGGGGGTATAGCCAAAAACATTCAGTACTTC. This codes for CASSYRGLAGGIAKNIQYF.

This clonotype was found many times. This chain uses TRBV5-1 with TRBJ2-6; D call uncertain. Germline CDR1 reads SGHRS; CDR2 reads YFSETQ. The germline V and J ends were trimmed by 5 bases and 15 bases, with 9 bases remaining between them. The CDR3 runs to 10 residues. The CDR3, as DNA: TGCGCCAGCAGATCCCCCCCCCTGACTTTC. The encoded protein is CASRSPPLTF.

The chain joins TRBV10-3 to TRBJ2-4; TRBD1 might be the D (6 bases). V lost 7 bases, J lost 0 bases, and 25 bases lay in between. This CDR3 comprises 19 residues. From germline, CDR1 is ENHRY and CDR2 SYGVKD. The CDR3 reads CAIKGRRQVPLVAKNIQYF. The CDR3 DNA follows: TGTGCCATCAAGGGAAGGAGACAGGTCCCTCTTGTAGCCAAAAACATTCAGTACTTC.

This clonotype was detected many times. This CDR3 reads CASSQDGVGETQYF. For the CDR3, the DNA is TGTGCCAGCAGCCAAGATGGAGTAGGAGAGACCCAGTACTTC. The chain combines TRBV4-2 with TRBJ2-5; no clear D. Germline loops: CDR1 LGHNA, CDR2 YNFKEQ. V lost 0 bases, J lost 4 bases, and 9 bases lay in between. This CDR3 is built from 14 residues.

This clonotype was detected only a few times. V and J are TRBV20-1 and TRBJ2-1; TRBD1 aligns across 8 bases. The CDR3 runs to 15 residues. Germline CDR1 reads DFQATT; CDR2 reads SNEGSKA (reference sequence). The V segment lost 6 bases and the J segment 8 bases; nucleotides outside the gene matches: 15. The CDR3 loop reads CSAQPPGQAWDEQFF. The DNA of the CDR3 is TGCAGTGCCCAACCTCCGGGACAGGCCTGGGATGAGCAGTTCTTC.

This clonotype was recorded at least ten times. The chain recombines TRBV7-2 with TRBJ2-5; D may be TRBD1 (6 bases). Germline V gives CDR1 SGHTA, CDR2 FQGNSA. Trimming stripped 1 base from V and 3 bases from J, with 12 bases between. The CDR3 extends over 15 amino acids. CDR3 nucleotides: TGTGCCAGCAGCTTAGACAGACAGGCCAAAGAGACCCAGTACTTC. Amino acid sequence: CASSLDRQAKETQYF.

This clonotype was found many times. The rearrangement joins TRBV4-2 to TRBJ1-5; no definite D call. Trimming left V 4 bases short and J 1 base short, with 8 bases between. Per the germline V gene, CDR1 is LGHNA and CDR2 is YNFKEQ. There are 14 residues in the CDR3. The CDR3, as DNA: TGTGCCAGCAGCCCCTACCGAAGCAATCAGCCCCAGCATTTT. Translation gives CASSPYRSNQPQHF.

In this sample, this clonotype turned up many times. The chain links TRBV5-1 to TRBJ2-5; the match to TRBD2 covers 7 bases. V shed 0 bases and J 2 bases; nucleotides not matched to a gene: 13. This CDR3 is 18 amino acids long. Per germline, CDR1 SGHRS and CDR2 YFSETQ. The CDR3: CASSLAPYNGGGQETQYF. CDR3 nucleotide sequence: TGCGCCAGCAGCTTGGCACCTTATAATGGCGGGGGACAAGAGACCCAGTACTTC.

This clonotype was picked up many times. The V and J genes are TRBV4-1 and TRBJ1-1; D may be TRBD1 (6 bases). This CDR3 is 14 amino acids long. Germline V CDR1 and CDR2: MGHRA, YSYEKL. Trimming stripped 5 bases from V and 5 bases from J, with 15 bases between. CDR3 DNA: TGCGCCAGCAGCGTATACAGGGTAGGGACTGAAGCTTTCTTT. Translation: CASSVYRVGTEAFF.

The chain links TRBV5-1 to TRBJ1-1, with D possibly being TRBD1 (5 bases). Trimming cost V 3 bases and J 5 bases, with 14 bases left between them. Germline V lookup: CDR1 SGHRS, CDR2 YFSETQ. The CDR3 totals 14 residues. The CDR3 nucleotides are TGCGCCAGCAGCTCTCAGGGAGCAAGTACTGAAGCTTTCTTT. Protein sequence: CASSSQGASTEAFF.

This clonotype was detected ten times or more. The rearrangement uses TRBV4-1 and TRBJ2-1; D is uncertain. The V gene lost 0 bases and the J gene lost 0 bases, with 18 bases spanning the gap. The CDR3 covers 19 residues. Germline V gives CDR1 MGHRA, CDR2 YSYEKL. CDR3 region: CASSQEFPMDGSSYNEQFF. CDR3 in DNA: TGCGCCAGCAGCCAAGAATTCCCAATGGACGGTAGCTCCTACAATGAGCAGTTCTTC.

This clonotype occurred many times. The chain combines TRBV7-6 with TRBJ2-2; 8 bases match TRBD2. Germline values: CDR1 SGHVS, CDR2 FNYEAQ. The CDR3 covers 16 residues. Trimming removed 3 bases from V and 4 bases from J; junction bases left unmatched: 7. The CDR3 sequence: CASSFGLAEVTGELFF. The DNA of the CDR3 is TGTGCCAGCAGCTTCGGACTAGCCGAGGTCACCGGGGAGCTGTTTTTT.

This clonotype has a count of ten or more. The V gene is TRBV7-2, the J gene TRBJ2-7; TRBD2 agrees at 10 bases. The CDR3 totals 16 residues. J was trimmed by 6 bases and V by 1 base; bases with no gene match: 9. Germline CDR1 is SGHTA and CDR2 is FQGNSA. The CDR3 DNA follows: TGTGCCAGCAGCTTAGGGCCTCTAGCGGGAGTTCTCGAGCAGTACTTC. Protein: CASSLGPLAGVLEQYF.

This clonotype appeared many times. The chain recombines TRBV19 with TRBJ2-5, with 7 nucleotides matching TRBD1. Germline V gives CDR1 LNHDA, CDR2 SQIVND (reference sequence). The CDR3 is 17 amino acids. J lost 5 bases, V lost 0 bases, and 12 bases had no gene match. The CDR3 DNA follows: TGTGCCAGTAGTATAGATCCGCGAGGGGGACAGTTGGAGACCCAGTACTTC. This translates into CASSIDPRGGQLETQYF.

At least ten counts were recorded for this clonotype. At one boundary the junction diverges from the germline segment, which might be a read error. This chain uses TRBV12-3 or TRBV12-4 with TRBJ1-1; no firm D call. The CDR3 is made up of 10 amino acids. In DNA, the CDR3 is TGTGCCAGCAGTTTTTACGGCCTCATATTT. It is translated as CASSFYGLIF.

A few counts support this clonotype. The chain is built from TRBV6-6 and TRBJ1-5; 7 bases agree with TRBD1. This CDR3 is 15 amino acids long. V shed 5 bases, J shed 5 bases, and the junction held 9 bases outside the gene matches. Germline CDR1 reads MNHNY; CDR2 reads SVGAGI (reference sequence). This CDR3 reads CASSTRDRVYQPQHF. Written as DNA, the CDR3 is TGTGCCAGCAGTACCCGGGACAGAGTTTATCAGCCCCAGCATTTT.

In this sample, this clonotype turned up many times. The chain couples TRBV7-6 to TRBJ1-4; 9 bases fit TRBD1. The trim removed 5 bases at V and 7 bases at J, leaving 8 bases unmatched. The germline gives CDR1 SGHVS, CDR2 FNYEAQ. This CDR3 has 15 residues. For the CDR3, the DNA is TGTGCCAGCAGCCCCCGGGACAGGGTCTCTGAAAAACTGTTTTTT. This translates into CASSPRDRVSEKLFF.